The 24 T cell receptor beta chains in this list originate from one sample, sequenced in a study of shared clonotypes between healthy human individuals. Measured with immunoSEQ multiplex PCR; TCRdb has only the in-frame clones, and not every one. The sample records some 2,500,000 clones, approximately 93% being singletons. The sample was naive CD4+ T cells from PBMCs. The subset: CD45RA+ positively selected. All receptors come from a man in his late teens or twenties in good health. Some clones in this sample may be carry-over from other donors' samples.

The chain employs TRBV5-4 and TRBJ2-7; D is possibly TRBD2 (6 bases). Trimming took off 4 bases at V and 2 bases at J, with 13 bases between the two ends. The CDR3 covers 14 residues. Germline V CDR1 and CDR2: SGHNT, YYREEE (reference sequence). The CDR3 loop reads CASSAPGGAYEQYF. The CDR3 region has the DNA TGTGCCAGCAGCGCGCCTGGAGGGGCCTACGAGCAGTACTTC.

This clone was detected only once. The J gene is TRBJ1-2, the V gene TRBV15; no clear D. This CDR3 contains 16 residues. Germline CDR1 and CDR2: LNHNV and YYDKDF (reference sequence). Trimming removed 5 bases from V and 3 bases from J, with 19 bases in between. In nucleotides, the CDR3 is TGTGCCACCAGCGTTCGGTTCGGCTCCAGACACTATGGCTACACCTTC. Translated, it gives CATSVRFGSRHYGYTF.

The CDR3 bases are TGTGCCAGCAGTGAAGCAACCTTCGCAGGCTACACCTTC. Protein: CASSEATFAGYTF. The genes are TRBV6-1 and TRBJ1-2; D remains ambiguous. V gave up 0 bases and J gave up 8 bases, with 10 bases separating them. Germline-derived CDR1 and CDR2 are MNHNS and SASEGT. The CDR3 loop spans 13 amino acids.

This chain uses TRBV5-1 with TRBJ2-1; no firm D call. Looked up from germline, CDR1 is SGHRS and CDR2 is YFSETQ. There are 13 residues in the CDR3. Deletions cut 0 bases from V and 8 bases from J, with 9 bases between. The DNA for the CDR3 is TGCGCCAGCAGCTTGGTACCTCGGGATGAGCAGTTCTTC. Translating it yields CASSLVPRDEQFF.

The CDR3 loop reads CASSLAGIEKLFF. Here the CDR3 DNA reads TGCGCCAGCAGCTTGGCCGGGATTGAAAAACTGTTTTTT. The J gene is TRBJ1-4, the V gene TRBV5-1; D gene uncertain. V was trimmed by 0 bases and J by 7 bases, leaving 7 bases between them. The CDR3 is 13 residues long. Germline V gene lookup returns CDR1 SGHRS and CDR2 YFSETQ.

The chain combines TRBV15 with TRBJ2-1, with TRBD2 matching over 9 bases. The germline gives CDR1 LNHNV, CDR2 YYDKDF (reference sequence). The CDR3 has 14 amino acids. The V segment lost 0 bases and the J segment 10 bases; nucleotides outside the gene matches: 4. The CDR3 protein is CATSREGREGEQFF. In DNA, the CDR3 is TGTGCCACCAGCAGAGAGGGGCGGGAGGGCGAGCAGTTCTTC.

This rearrangement joins TRBV18 to TRBJ1-1; 7 bases are shared with TRBD1. The CDR3 runs 15 residues. Germline trimming cut 3 bases from V and 1 base from J; bases unmatched to any gene: 5. Per the germline V gene, CDR1 is KGHSH and CDR2 is LQKENI. The CDR3 loop is CASSPEQGRNTEAFF. In DNA, the CDR3 is TGTGCCAGCTCACCCGAACAGGGGAGGAACACTGAAGCTTTCTTT.

The chain recombines TRBV7-9 with TRBJ2-5; 7 bases fit TRBD1. With V trimmed by 5 bases and J by 5 bases, 8 bases remained unmatched. From germline, CDR1 is SEHNR and CDR2 FQNEAQ (reference sequence). The CDR3 is 14 amino acids. DNA for the CDR3: TGTGCCAGCAGCCAGGGGGACAGCGTCGAGACCCAGTACTTC. Amino acid sequence: CASSQGDSVETQYF.

The chain carries TRBV28 and TRBJ2-7; possibly TRBD2 for D (7 bases). V was trimmed by 6 bases and J by 5 bases, leaving 20 bases between them. Germline lookup yields CDR1 MDHEN and CDR2 SYDVKM. CDR3 length equals 15 residues. The CDR3 coding sequence is TGTGCCAGCAGCGAGGGAGGGGGAAAGCTCGACGAGCAGTACTTC. Translating gives CASSEGGGKLDEQYF.

V gene TRBV5-8 combines with J gene TRBJ2-7; 8 bases map to TRBD1. Germline CDR1 and CDR2: SGHTS and YDEGEE. The CDR3 consists of 16 residues. The V gene end was trimmed by 4 bases and the J gene end by 4 bases; junction bases not matched to a gene: 13. The CDR3 sequence: CASSDDRGLEGYEQYF. The CDR3 nucleotides are TGTGCCAGCAGCGACGACAGGGGCCTCGAGGGGTACGAGCAGTACTTC.

This clone has more than one count but fewer than ten. The same CDR3 arises from other DNA sequences in this sample as well. V is TRBV18 and J is TRBJ1-5; 7 bases agree with TRBD1. The CDR3 has 13 amino acids. J lost 4 bases, V lost 3 bases, and 0 bases had no gene match. CDR1 is KGHSH, CDR2 LQKENI, per germline. CDR3 in amino acids: CASSPGQNQPQHF. In nucleotides, the CDR3 is TGTGCCAGCTCACCGGGACAGAATCAGCCCCAGCATTTT.

The V call is TRBV7-3, the J call TRBJ2-3, with TRBD2 matching 10 bases. In germline, CDR1 is SGHTA, CDR2 FQGTGA. The CDR3 is 17 residues long. The junction had 5 bases not matched to a gene; V was cut back by 1 base and J by 1 base. Here the CDR3 DNA reads TGTGCCAGCAGCTTAAGAGCCCTAGCGGGGGGCACAGATACGCAGTATTTT. Translation: CASSLRALAGGTDTQYF.

The J gene is TRBJ1-1, the V gene TRBV5-1; TRBD1 matches 9 bases. Germline values: CDR1 SGHRS, CDR2 YFSETQ. Trimming removed 6 bases from V and 3 bases from J; junction bases left unmatched: 9. CDR3 length equals 15 residues. The CDR3 DNA is TGCGCCAGCACCAGGGACAGGGTAGCAGACACTGAAGCTTTCTTT. This translates into CASTRDRVADTEAFF.

CDR3 sequence reads: CASSSPSGTTEPIHGYTF. As DNA, the CDR3 is TGTGCCAGCAGTTCCCCCTCGGGGACAACTGAACCCATTCATGGCTACACCTTC. V gene TRBV28 combines with J gene TRBJ1-2, with D possibly being TRBD1 (6 bases). Germline V gene sequence: CDR1 MDHEN, CDR2 SYDVKM. The V gene lost 4 bases and the J gene lost 6 bases, with 27 bases spanning the gap. The CDR3 contains 18 residues.

This clone was picked up one time. V and J are TRBV5-8 and TRBJ2-7; no clear D. This CDR3 contains 16 residues. Germline values: CDR1 SGHTS, CDR2 YDEGEE. V shed 0 bases and J shed 7 bases, with 20 bases lying between them. The CDR3 here is CASSLALTRALREQYF. CDR3 DNA sequence: TGTGCCAGCAGCTTGGCTCTCACCCGCGCCCTGCGGGAGCAGTACTTC.

Turning to this clone: The same CDR3 arises from other DNA sequences in this sample as well. The chain has TRBV9 and TRBJ2-1, with D possibly being TRBD1 (5 bases). V lost 5 bases to trimming and J lost 1 base, with 10 bases between them. The CDR3 length is 14 residues. The germline gives CDR1 SGDLS, CDR2 YYNGEE. The CDR3 spells CASSRGSSYNEQFF. DNA for the CDR3: TGTGCCAGCAGTAGGGGATCTTCCTACAATGAGCAGTTCTTC.

The chain couples TRBV6-1 to TRBJ2-4; D remains unclear. The V and J ends lost 1 base and 8 bases respectively, with 12 bases between them. Looked up from germline, CDR1 is MNHNS and CDR2 is SASEGT. This CDR3 contains 14 residues. In DNA form, the CDR3 reads TGTGCCAGCAGTGAAGGTACCGGTTGGGACATTCAGTACTTC. Translated: CASSEGTGWDIQYF.

V and J are TRBV7-2 and TRBJ2-1; 16 bases fit TRBD2. CDR3 length: 16 residues. With V trimmed by 5 bases and J by 7 bases, 5 bases remained unmatched. Germline-derived CDR1 and CDR2 are SGHTA and FQGNSA. CDR3 nucleotides: TGTGCCAGCAGCCCTGGGACTAGCGGGAGGGCGAATGAGCAGTTCTTC. It specifies CASSPGTSGRANEQFF. Based on the CDR3 plus reference TRBV7-2 and TRBJ2-1, the full variable domain is GAGVSQSPSNKVTEKGKDVELRCDPISGHTALYWYRQSLGQGLEFLIYFQGNSAPDKSGLPSDRFSAERTGGSVSTLTIQRTQQEDSAVYLCASSPGTSGRANEQFFGPGTRLTVL.

The rearrangement joins TRBV7-6 to TRBJ1-3; no definite D call. Germline CDR1 SGHVS, CDR2 FNYEAQ. The length of the CDR3 is 14 residues. The V gene lost 5 bases and the J gene lost 4 bases, with 12 bases spanning the gap. CDR3 DNA sequence: TGTGCCAGCAGCCCTACTGGGGTCGGAAACACCATATATTTT. Its translation: CASSPTGVGNTIYF.

The rearrangement uses TRBV5-1 and TRBJ2-4; maybe TRBD1 (5 bases). V dropped 5 bases and J dropped 0 bases, with 9 bases sitting between them. The germline gives CDR1 SGHRS, CDR2 YFSETQ. The CDR3 is 14 amino acids. CDR3 region: CASSPGIAKNIQYF. The CDR3 nucleotides are TGCGCCAGCAGTCCAGGGATAGCCAAAAACATTCAGTACTTC.

CDR3 sequence reads: CASSSNRGVKPNYGYTF. DNA of the CDR3: TGTGCCAGCAGCTCAAACAGGGGCGTAAAACCTAACTATGGCTACACCTTC. V is TRBV28 and J is TRBJ1-2; TRBD1 agrees at 7 bases. Germline V CDR1 and CDR2: MDHEN, SYDVKM. This CDR3 region has 17 residues. The trim removed 6 bases at V and 0 bases at J, leaving 13 bases unmatched.

V gene TRBV20-1 combines with J gene TRBJ1-2; D remains ambiguous. The CDR3 is 11 amino acids. In germline, CDR1 is DFQATT, CDR2 SNEGSKA (reference sequence). Trimming stripped 0 bases from V and 14 bases from J, with 13 bases between. CDR3 in amino acids: CSARETAWGTF. The CDR3 DNA follows: TGCAGTGCTAGAGAGACGGCTTGGGGTACCTTC.

CDR3 DNA: TGCAGCGCCCGGGCCAGGGCCTCTGGGGCCAACGTCCTGACTTTC. Translated, it gives CSARARASGANVLTF. The chain carries TRBV29-1 and TRBJ2-6, with a possible D match to TRBD1 (5 bases). The CDR3 extends over 15 amino acids. Trimming shortened V by 7 bases and J by 0 bases, and 13 bases separated the two germline ends. CDR1 is SQVTM and CDR2 is ANQGSEA in the germline V gene.

This clone has just one count. V is TRBV11-2 and J is TRBJ2-3, with a possible D match to TRBD2 (6 bases). Germline V CDR1 and CDR2: SGHAT, FQNNGV. Between the trimmed V and J ends, which lost 5 bases and 1 base, there was a span of 10 bases. CDR3 length: 14 amino acids. The CDR3 DNA reads TGTGCCAGCAGCCAACAGCGGGGCACAGATACGCAGTATTTT. Translating gives CASSQQRGTDTQYF.